The 22 T cell receptor beta chains presented below share a single source sample, sequenced in a study of blood T cell repertoires in COVID-19. Only in-frame clones appear in the TCRdb table, and some are missing; sequencing was by immunoSEQ multiplex PCR. The profile shows tens of thousands of clones, about nine tenths of them singletons. What was sequenced was peripheral blood. The receptors originated from a man aged 45 to 65 with active or convalescent COVID-19.

In this sample, this clone turned up a few times. The V and J genes are TRBV19 and TRBJ2-7, with 8 bases that match TRBD1. Per the germline V gene, CDR1 is LNHDA and CDR2 is SQIVND (reference sequence). V lost 5 bases, J lost 5 bases, and 11 bases stayed unmatched. The CDR3 totals 15 residues. The CDR3 DNA reads as TGTGCCAGTAGTTCCTCGGACAGGGTAAGTCACGAGCAGTACTTC. It encodes CASSSSDRVSHEQYF.

This sequence joins TRBV6-5 and TRBJ2-1, with a possible D match to TRBD1 (5 bases). CDR3 size: 15 residues. V was cut by 6 bases and J by 0 bases, with 12 bases left in between. Germline V gene lookup returns CDR1 MNHEY and CDR2 SVGAGI. The CDR3 is CASRRRGSSYNEQFF. CDR3 in DNA: TGTGCCAGCAGGAGAAGGGGCAGCTCCTACAATGAGCAGTTCTTC.

The rearrangement joins TRBV5-4 to TRBJ2-1; 15 bases are shared with TRBD2. The CDR3 length is 15 residues. Germline V gene data show CDR1 as SGHNT and CDR2 as YYREEE (reference sequence). The trim removed 4 bases at V and 9 bases at J, leaving 5 bases unmatched. This chain's CDR3 is CASSPGLAGGVEQFF. The CDR3 bases are TGTGCCAGCAGCCCGGGACTAGCGGGGGGTGTTGAGCAGTTCTTC. Full variable domain (rest looked up from reference TRBV5-4 and TRBJ2-1): ETGVTQSPTHLIKTRGQQVTLRCSSQSGHNTVSWYQQALGQGPQFIFQYYREEENGRGNFPPRFSGLQFPNYSSELNVNALELDDSALYLCASSPGLAGGVEQFFGPGTRLTVL.

Only a few counts were recorded for this clone. The rearrangement uses TRBV7-8 and TRBJ2-7, with D tentatively TRBD2 (6 bases). V was cut by 8 bases and J by 3 bases, with 20 bases left in between. CDR1 SGHVS and CDR2 FQNEAQ come from the germline V gene. CDR3 length: 15 residues. CDR3 bases: TGTGCCAGCCACCTGGGGGGAAGGGGACTCTACGAGCAGTACTTC. It codes for CASHLGGRGLYEQYF.

This chain uses TRBV9 with TRBJ2-1; tentatively, D is TRBD2 (5 bases). V shed 2 bases and J shed 1 base, with 10 bases lying between them. CDR3 length: 15 amino acids. CDR1 SGDLS and CDR2 YYNGEE come from the germline V gene. The CDR3 DNA reads TGTGCCAGCAGCGTGGGGAGCCTTTCCTACAATGAGCAGTTCTTC. This translates into CASSVGSLSYNEQFF.

This chain connects TRBV28 to TRBJ1-1; D is ambiguous. CDR3 length: 13 residues. Germline assignment: CDR1 MDHEN and CDR2 SYDVKM. With 2 bases removed from V and 1 base from J, the gap between germline ends came to 5 bases. The CDR3 protein is CASSLDTNTEAFF. The CDR3 coding sequence is TGTGCCAGCAGTTTAGACACGAACACTGAAGCTTTCTTT.

This chain uses TRBV5-1 with TRBJ1-2; 9 nucleotides agree with TRBD1. Germline values: CDR1 SGHRS, CDR2 YFSETQ. V lost 4 bases and J lost 2; bases outside the gene matches: 3. There are 14 residues in the CDR3. The CDR3 bases are TGCGCCAGCAGCGAAGGACAGGGGAACTATGGCTACACCTTC. Its translation is CASSEGQGNYGYTF.

The rearrangement links TRBV5-1 to TRBJ2-5, with 7 bases that match TRBD2. The CDR3 extends over 16 amino acids. The germline V gene has CDR1 SGHRS and CDR2 YFSETQ. V lost 1 base, J lost 3 bases, and 9 bases stayed unmatched. CDR3 sequence reads: CASSLYGSGEKETQYF. CDR3 sequence (DNA): TGCGCCAGCAGCTTGTACGGAAGCGGGGAGAAAGAGACCCAGTACTTC.

The V call is TRBV5-8, the J call TRBJ1-1; 9 positions match TRBD1. The V gene's germline CDR1 is SGHTS and CDR2 YDEGEE. J gave up 4 bases and V 3 bases, and 4 bases lay outside the gene matches. The CDR3 has 14 residues. The CDR3 DNA follows: TGTGCCAGCAGCTACAGGGGGCGAGGCACTGAAGCTTTCTTT. Its translation: CASSYRGRGTEAFF.

This chain joins TRBV4-1 and TRBJ2-7; TRBD2 aligns across 12 bases. V was clipped by 1 base and J by 5 bases; unmatched bases: 9. CDR1 and CDR2 (germline): MGHRA, YSYEKL. CDR3 length: 17 amino acids. The CDR3 sequence: CASSQGASGRARNEQYF. The CDR3 DNA reads TGCGCCAGCAGCCAAGGGGCTAGCGGGAGGGCTCGGAACGAGCAGTACTTC.

The rearrangement uses TRBV19 and TRBJ2-3; 9 bases fit TRBD1. The ends lost 6 bases at V and 4 bases at J; junction bases unmatched: 8. Germline V CDR1 and CDR2: LNHDA, SQIVND (reference sequence). This CDR3 spans 15 amino acids. The CDR3 DNA reads TGTGCCAGTAGCACCCGGGACAGGGATGCAGATACGCAGTATTTT. It is translated as CASSTRDRDADTQYF.

This clone was counted between two and nine times. The V and J genes are TRBV15 and TRBJ1-5, with 9 bases identical to TRBD1. This CDR3 is built from 15 residues. V lost 8 bases and J lost 3; bases outside the gene matches: 8. In germline, CDR1 is LNHNV, CDR2 YYDKDF (reference sequence). The CDR3 is CATAWGTGNNQPQHF. The CDR3 DNA sequence: TGTGCCACCGCGTGGGGGACAGGGAACAATCAGCCCCAGCATTTT.

The CDR3: CASSQAEGAPDTQYF. As DNA, the CDR3 is TGCGCCAGCAGCCAAGCGGAGGGGGCTCCAGATACGCAGTATTTT. The chain links TRBV4-1 to TRBJ2-3; D possibly corresponds to TRBD1 (7 bases). Germline assignment: CDR1 MGHRA and CDR2 YSYEKL. The CDR3 has 15 amino acids. Trimming stripped 1 base from V and 4 bases from J, with 12 bases between.

The chain combines TRBV10-2 with TRBJ1-1; D is unresolved. The ends were cut back, 2 bases at V and 3 bases at J, with 13 bases in the middle. The CDR3 contains 15 residues. Looked up from germline, CDR1 is WSHSY and CDR2 is SAAADI. The CDR3 loop is CASSEGSGGDTEAFF. The CDR3 nucleotides are TGCGCCAGCAGTGAGGGGTCCGGTGGAGACACTGAAGCTTTCTTT.

J is TRBJ2-3 and V is TRBV12-5; 10 bases are shared with TRBD2. CDR3 length: 16 amino acids. The germline V gene has CDR1 LGHNT and CDR2 FRNRAP. Germline trimming cut 1 base from V and 3 bases from J; bases unmatched to any gene: 4. The CDR3 nucleotides read TGTGCTAGTGGTTTGGGAGAGCGGGGGGGAACAGATACGCAGTATTTT. Its protein is CASGLGERGGTDTQYF.

This chain connects TRBV28 to TRBJ2-7, with D tentatively TRBD2 (5 bases). This CDR3 contains 17 residues. CDR1 is MDHEN and CDR2 is SYDVKM in the germline V gene. Deletions cut 2 bases from V and 8 bases from J, with 25 bases between. The CDR3 loop is CASSLLTAARGRSQQYF. The DNA for the CDR3 is TGTGCCAGCAGTTTACTCACGGCGGCACGAGGGAGAAGTCAGCAGTACTTC.

This chain joins TRBV28 and TRBJ2-7; D possibly corresponds to TRBD1 (6 bases). The CDR3 has 14 amino acids. Deletions cut 6 bases from V and 1 base from J, with 13 bases between. CDR1 is MDHEN and CDR2 is SYDVKM in the germline V gene. The DNA for the CDR3 is TGTGCCAGCAGAACAGGGTTGCCGTCCTACGAGCAGTACTTC. Translated, it gives CASRTGLPSYEQYF.

The chain employs TRBV19 and TRBJ1-2; TRBD1 agrees at 7 bases. Trimming at V came to 7 bases and at J to 5 bases, leaving 16 bases not matched to a gene. CDR1 LNHDA and CDR2 SQIVND come from the germline V gene (reference sequence). This CDR3 has 16 amino acids. The CDR3 is CASTLSEGAGGYGYTF. In nucleotides, the CDR3 is TGTGCCAGTACTCTCTCGGAAGGGGCAGGGGGGTATGGCTACACCTTC.

This chain links TRBV14 with TRBJ2-1; 9 nucleotides match TRBD2. V lost 4 bases to trimming and J lost 6 bases; unmatched junction nucleotides: 4. CDR3 length: 14 amino acids. Germline V CDR1 and CDR2: SGHDN, FVKESK. The CDR3 here is CASSLRAGGNEQFF. The DNA for the CDR3 is TGTGCCAGCAGCCTGAGAGCGGGAGGCAATGAGCAGTTCTTC.

V is TRBV28 and J is TRBJ1-1, with D possibly TRBD1 on 6 matching bases. CDR3 length: 13 amino acids. V was cut by 3 bases and J by 2 bases, with 7 bases left in between. CDR1 and CDR2 (germline): MDHEN, SYDVKM. The CDR3 loop reads CASSLGANTEAFF. CDR3 coding DNA: TGTGCCAGCAGTTTGGGGGCCAACACTGAAGCTTTCTTT.

J is TRBJ2-5 and V is TRBV12-3 or TRBV12-4, with D possibly being TRBD2 (5 bases). V gave up 8 bases and J gave up 4 bases, with 8 bases separating them. CDR3 length: 11 amino acids. The CDR3: CASGRRETQYF. The CDR3 DNA sequence: TGTGCCAGCGGGAGACGAGAGACCCAGTACTTC.

V usage is TRBV30 and J usage is TRBJ2-5; 9 nucleotides match TRBD2. The CDR3 spans 13 residues. Germline V gene lookup returns CDR1 GTSNPN and CDR2 SVGIG (reference sequence). After removal of 5 bases from V and 2 bases from J, the junction contained 3 bases not matched to a gene. The chain's CDR3 is CAWGGLAQETQYF. CDR3 DNA: TGTGCCTGGGGAGGACTAGCGCAAGAGACCCAGTACTTC.